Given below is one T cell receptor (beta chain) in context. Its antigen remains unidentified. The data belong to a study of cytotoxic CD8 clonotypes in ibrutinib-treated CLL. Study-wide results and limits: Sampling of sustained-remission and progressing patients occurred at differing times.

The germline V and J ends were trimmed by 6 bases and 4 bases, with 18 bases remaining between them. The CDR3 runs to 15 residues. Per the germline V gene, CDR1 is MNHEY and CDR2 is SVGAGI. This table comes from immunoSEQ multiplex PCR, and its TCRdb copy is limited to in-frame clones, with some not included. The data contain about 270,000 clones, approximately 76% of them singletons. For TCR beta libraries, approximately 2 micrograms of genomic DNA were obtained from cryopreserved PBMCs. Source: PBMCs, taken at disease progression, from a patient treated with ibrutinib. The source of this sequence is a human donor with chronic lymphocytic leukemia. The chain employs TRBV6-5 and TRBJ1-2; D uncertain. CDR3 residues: CASSRTQGQSYGYTF. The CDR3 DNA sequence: TGTGCCAGCAGCCGCACTCAAGGTCAGAGCTATGGCTACACCTTC.